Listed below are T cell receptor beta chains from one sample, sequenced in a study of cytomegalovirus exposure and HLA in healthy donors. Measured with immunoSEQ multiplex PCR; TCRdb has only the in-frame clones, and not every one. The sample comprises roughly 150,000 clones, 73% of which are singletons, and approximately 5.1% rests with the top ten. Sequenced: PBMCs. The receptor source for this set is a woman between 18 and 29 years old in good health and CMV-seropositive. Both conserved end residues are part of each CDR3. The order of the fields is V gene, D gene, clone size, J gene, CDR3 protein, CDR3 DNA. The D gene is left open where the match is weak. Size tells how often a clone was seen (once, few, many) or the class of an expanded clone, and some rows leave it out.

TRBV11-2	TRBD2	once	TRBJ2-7	CASSLTGLAIIYEQYF	TGTGCCAGCAGCCTTACGGGACTAGCGATTATCTACGAGCAGTACTTC
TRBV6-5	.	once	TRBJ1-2	CASSRLGSEGYTF	TGTGCCAGCAGCCGGCTGGGCTCCGAGGGCTACACCTTC
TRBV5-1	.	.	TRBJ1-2	CASSLSQIYGYTF	TGCGCCAGCAGCTTGTCACAGATCTATGGCTACACCTTC
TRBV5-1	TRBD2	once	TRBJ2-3	CASSLLPSGGASDTQYF	TGCGCCAGCAGCTTGCTGCCTAGCGGGGGGGCAAGTGATACGCAGTATTTT
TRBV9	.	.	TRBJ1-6	CASSVRGQGSPLHF	TGTGCCAGCAGCGTCAGGGGCCAAGGTTCACCCCTCCACTTT
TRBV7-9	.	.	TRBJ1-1	CASSLDGDYTEAFF	TGTGCCAGCAGCTTAGACGGAGACTACACTGAAGCTTTCTTT
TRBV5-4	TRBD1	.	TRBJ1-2	CASSYRTGLYGYTF	TGTGCCAGCAGCTACCGGACAGGGCTCTATGGCTACACCTTC
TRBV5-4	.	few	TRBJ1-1	CASSLDRGWAEAFF	TGTGCCAGCAGCTTGGATCGGGGGTGGGCTGAAGCTTTCTTT
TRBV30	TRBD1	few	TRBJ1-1	CAWILRGLSTEAFF	TGTGCCTGGATCCTCAGGGGGCTGTCGACTGAAGCTTTCTTT
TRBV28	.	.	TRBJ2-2	CASSDRITNTGELFF	TGTGCCAGCAGTGACAGGATCACGAACACCGGGGAGCTGTTTTTT
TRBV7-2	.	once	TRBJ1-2	CASSPGGGQGDGYTF	TGTGCCAGCAGCCCAGGCGGGGGGCAGGGCGATGGCTACACCTTC
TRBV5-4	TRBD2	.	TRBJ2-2	CASSLEAGGLGGELFF	TGTGCCAGCAGCTTGGAAGCGGGGGGGCTCGGCGGGGAGCTGTTTTTT
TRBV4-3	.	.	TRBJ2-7	CASSQDRGIYEQYF	TGCGCCAGCAGCCAAGATCGAGGGATCTACGAGCAGTACTTC
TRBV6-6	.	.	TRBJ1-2	CASRNIQDYGYTF	TGTGCCAGCAGAAACATACAGGACTATGGCTACACCTTC
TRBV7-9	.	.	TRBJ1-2	CASRHSSGSNGYTF	TGTGCCAGCAGACATTCATCAGGCAGCAATGGCTACACCTTC